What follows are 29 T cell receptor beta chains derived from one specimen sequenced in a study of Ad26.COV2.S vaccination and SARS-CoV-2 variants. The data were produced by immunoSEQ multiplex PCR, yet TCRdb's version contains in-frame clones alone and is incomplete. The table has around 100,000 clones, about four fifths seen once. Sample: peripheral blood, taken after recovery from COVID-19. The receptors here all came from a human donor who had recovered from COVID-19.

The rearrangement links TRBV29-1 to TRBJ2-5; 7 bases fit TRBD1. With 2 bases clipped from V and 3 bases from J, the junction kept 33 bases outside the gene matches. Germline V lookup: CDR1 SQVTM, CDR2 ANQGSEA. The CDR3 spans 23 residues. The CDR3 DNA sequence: TGCAGCGTTGAAATCCCCCCGAACAGCGTTGAATCTTTTTGGTACAGGGGAGAAGAGACCCAGTACTTC. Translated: CSVEIPPNSVESFWYRGEETQYF.

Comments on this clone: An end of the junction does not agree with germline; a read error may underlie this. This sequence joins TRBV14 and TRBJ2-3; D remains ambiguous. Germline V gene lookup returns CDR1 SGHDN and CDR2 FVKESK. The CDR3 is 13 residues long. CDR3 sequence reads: CASSQDDPGRLNF. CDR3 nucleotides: TGTGCCAGCAGCCAAGATGATCCTGGCAGGCTGAATTTT.

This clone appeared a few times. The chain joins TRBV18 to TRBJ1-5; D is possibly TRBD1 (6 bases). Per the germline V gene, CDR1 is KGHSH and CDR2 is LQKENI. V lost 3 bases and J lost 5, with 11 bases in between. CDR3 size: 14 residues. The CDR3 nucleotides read TGTGCCAGCTCACCTGGACAGACATATCAGCCCCAGCATTTT. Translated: CASSPGQTYQPQHF.

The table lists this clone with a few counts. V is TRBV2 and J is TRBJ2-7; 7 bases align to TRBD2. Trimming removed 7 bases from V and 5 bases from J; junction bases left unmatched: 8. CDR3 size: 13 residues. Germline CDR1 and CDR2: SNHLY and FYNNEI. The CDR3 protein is CASIRLASNEQYF. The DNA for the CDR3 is TGTGCCAGCATCCGACTAGCTTCTAACGAGCAGTACTTC.

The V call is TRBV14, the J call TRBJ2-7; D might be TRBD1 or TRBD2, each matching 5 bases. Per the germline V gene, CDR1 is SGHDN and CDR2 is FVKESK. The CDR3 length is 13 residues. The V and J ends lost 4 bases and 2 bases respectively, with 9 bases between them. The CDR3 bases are TGTGCCAGCAGCCGGGACGCTCCCTACGAGCAGTACTTC. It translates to CASSRDAPYEQYF.

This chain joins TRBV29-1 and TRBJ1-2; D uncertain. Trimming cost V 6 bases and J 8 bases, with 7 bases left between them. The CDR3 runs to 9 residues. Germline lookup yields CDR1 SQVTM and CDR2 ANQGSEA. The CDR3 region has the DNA TGCAGCGTGCCCGAGGGCTACACCTTC. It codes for CSVPEGYTF. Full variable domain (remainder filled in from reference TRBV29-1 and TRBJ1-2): SAVISQKPSRDICQRGTSLTIQCQVDSQVTMMFWYRQQPGQSLTLIATANQGSEATYESGFVIDKFPISRPNLTFSTLTVSNMSPEDSSIYLCSVPEGYTFGSGTRLTVV.

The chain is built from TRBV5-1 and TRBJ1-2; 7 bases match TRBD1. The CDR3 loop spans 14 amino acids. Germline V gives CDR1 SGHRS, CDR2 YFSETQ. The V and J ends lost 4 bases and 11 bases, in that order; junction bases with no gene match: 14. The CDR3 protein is CASSPGGQGEVYTF. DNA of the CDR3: TGCGCCAGCAGCCCGGGGGGCCAGGGGGAGGTGTACACCTTC.

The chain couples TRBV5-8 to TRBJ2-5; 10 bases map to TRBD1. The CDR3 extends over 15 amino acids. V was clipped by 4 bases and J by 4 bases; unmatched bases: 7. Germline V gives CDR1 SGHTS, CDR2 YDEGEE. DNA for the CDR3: TGTGCCAGCAGCCTCCGGACAGGGGGGTTAGAGACCCAGTACTTC. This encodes CASSLRTGGLETQYF.

The CDR3 DNA follows: TGTGCCAGCAGCCAAACCTGGGAAGTGGGCTACGAGCAGTACTTC. Its translation: CASSQTWEVGYEQYF. This rearrangement joins TRBV28 to TRBJ2-7; D unresolved. The CDR3 is 15 amino acids. V was shortened by 6 bases and J by 3 bases, with 18 bases between the two germline ends. Germline assignment: CDR1 MDHEN and CDR2 SYDVKM.

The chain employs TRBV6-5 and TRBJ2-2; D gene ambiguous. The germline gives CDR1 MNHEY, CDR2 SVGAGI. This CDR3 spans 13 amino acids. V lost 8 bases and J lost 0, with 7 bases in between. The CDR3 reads CASSSPNTGELFF. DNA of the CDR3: TGTGCCAGCTCTTCACCGAACACCGGGGAGCTGTTTTTT.

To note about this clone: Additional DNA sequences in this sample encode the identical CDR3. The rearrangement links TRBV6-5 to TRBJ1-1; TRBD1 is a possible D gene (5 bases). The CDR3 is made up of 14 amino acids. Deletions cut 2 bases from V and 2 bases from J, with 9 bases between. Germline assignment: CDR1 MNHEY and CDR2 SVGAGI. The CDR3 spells CASSYGTLNTEAFF. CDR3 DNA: TGTGCCAGCAGTTACGGGACTCTAAACACTGAAGCTTTCTTT.

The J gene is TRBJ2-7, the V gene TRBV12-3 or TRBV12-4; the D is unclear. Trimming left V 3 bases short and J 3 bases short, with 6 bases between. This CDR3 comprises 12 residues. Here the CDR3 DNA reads TGTGCCAGCAGTTTCGGCGGCTACGAGCAGTACTTC. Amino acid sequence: CASSFGGYEQYF.

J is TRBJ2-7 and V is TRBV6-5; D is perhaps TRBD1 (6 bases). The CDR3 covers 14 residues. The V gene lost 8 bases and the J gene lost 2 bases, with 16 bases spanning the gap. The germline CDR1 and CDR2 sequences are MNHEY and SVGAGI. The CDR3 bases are TGTGCCAGCGCGGTCCGTGAGGGGGCCTACGAGCAGTACTTC. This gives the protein CASAVREGAYEQYF.

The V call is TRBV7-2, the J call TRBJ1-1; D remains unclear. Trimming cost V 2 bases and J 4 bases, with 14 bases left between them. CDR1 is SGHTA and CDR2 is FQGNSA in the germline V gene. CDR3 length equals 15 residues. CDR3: CASSLSVGSGTEAFF. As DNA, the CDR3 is TGTGCCAGCAGCTTAAGTGTGGGTTCAGGCACTGAAGCTTTCTTT.

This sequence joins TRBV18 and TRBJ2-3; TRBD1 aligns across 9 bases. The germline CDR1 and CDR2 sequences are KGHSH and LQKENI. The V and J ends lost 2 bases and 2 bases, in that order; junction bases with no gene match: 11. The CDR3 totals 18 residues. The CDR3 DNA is TGTGCCAGCTCACCATCCGGGACAGGGTTCCTTTCCACAGATACGCAGTATTTT. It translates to CASSPSGTGFLSTDTQYF.

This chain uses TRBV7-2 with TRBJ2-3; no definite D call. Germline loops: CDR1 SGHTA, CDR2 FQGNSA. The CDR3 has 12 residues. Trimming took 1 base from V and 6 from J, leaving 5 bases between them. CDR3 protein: CASSLVRDTQYF. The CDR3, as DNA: TGTGCCAGCAGCTTAGTAAGGGATACGCAGTATTTT.

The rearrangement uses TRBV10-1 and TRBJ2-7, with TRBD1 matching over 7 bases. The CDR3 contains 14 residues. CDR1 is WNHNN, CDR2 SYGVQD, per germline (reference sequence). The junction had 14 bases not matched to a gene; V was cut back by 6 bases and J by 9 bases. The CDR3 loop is CASSRNYDRAPQYF. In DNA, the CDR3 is TGCGCCAGCAGCCGCAACTACGACAGGGCACCGCAGTACTTC.

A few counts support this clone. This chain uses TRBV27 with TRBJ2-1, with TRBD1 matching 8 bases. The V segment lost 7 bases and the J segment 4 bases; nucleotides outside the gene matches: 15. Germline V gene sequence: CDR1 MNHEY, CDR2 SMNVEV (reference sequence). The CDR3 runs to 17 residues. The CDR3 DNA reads TGTGCCAGCACTTTTTCGGACAGGGTATGGGATTACAATGAGCAGTTCTTC. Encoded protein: CASTFSDRVWDYNEQFF.

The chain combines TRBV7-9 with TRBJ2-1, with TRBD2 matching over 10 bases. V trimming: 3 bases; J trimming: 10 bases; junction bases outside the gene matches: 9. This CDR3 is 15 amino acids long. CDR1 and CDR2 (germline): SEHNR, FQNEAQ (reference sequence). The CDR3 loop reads CASSLGAGGPGEQFF. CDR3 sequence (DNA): TGTGCCAGCAGCTTGGGAGCGGGAGGGCCGGGGGAGCAGTTCTTC.

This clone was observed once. CDR3 in DNA: TGTGCCAGCAGCTTAGAAGCTGGTTCCTCCTACGAGCAGTACTTC. It encodes CASSLEAGSSYEQYF. The chain recombines TRBV11-2 with TRBJ2-7; D is uncertain. The CDR3 is made up of 15 amino acids. CDR1 SGHAT and CDR2 FQNNGV come from the germline V gene. Between the trimmed V and J ends, which lost 0 bases and 0 bases, there was a span of 9 bases.

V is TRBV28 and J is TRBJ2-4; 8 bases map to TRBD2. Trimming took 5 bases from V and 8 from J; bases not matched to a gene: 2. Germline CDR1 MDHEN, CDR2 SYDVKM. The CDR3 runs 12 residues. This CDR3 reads CASSPGGDIQYF. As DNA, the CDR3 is TGTGCCAGCAGTCCCGGGGGGGACATTCAGTACTTC.

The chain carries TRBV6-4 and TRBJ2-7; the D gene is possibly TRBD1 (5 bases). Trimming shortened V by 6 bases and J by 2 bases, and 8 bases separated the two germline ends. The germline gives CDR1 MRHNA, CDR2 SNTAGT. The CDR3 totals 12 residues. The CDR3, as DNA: TGTGCCAGCAGGCAGGGCCCCTACGAGCAGTACTTC. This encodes CASRQGPYEQYF.

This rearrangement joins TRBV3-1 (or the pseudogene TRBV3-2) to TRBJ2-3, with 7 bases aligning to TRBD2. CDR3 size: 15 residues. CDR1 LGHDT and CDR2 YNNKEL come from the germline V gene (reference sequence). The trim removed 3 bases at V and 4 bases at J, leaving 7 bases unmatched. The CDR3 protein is CASSQGGGRADTQYF. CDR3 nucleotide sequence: TGTGCCAGCAGCCAGGGGGGAGGGAGGGCAGATACGCAGTATTTT.

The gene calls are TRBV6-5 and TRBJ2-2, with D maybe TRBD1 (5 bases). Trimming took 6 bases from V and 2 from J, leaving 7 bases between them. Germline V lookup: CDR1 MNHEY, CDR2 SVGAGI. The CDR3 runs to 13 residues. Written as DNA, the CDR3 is TGTGCCAGCAGGGGGCCTAACACCGGGGAGCTGTTTTTT. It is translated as CASRGPNTGELFF.

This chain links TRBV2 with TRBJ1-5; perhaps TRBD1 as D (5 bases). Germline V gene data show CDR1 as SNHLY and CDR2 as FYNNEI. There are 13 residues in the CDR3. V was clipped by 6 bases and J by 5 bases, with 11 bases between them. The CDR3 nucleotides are TGTGCCAGCAGCCTCACAGGTTATCAGCCCCAGCATTTT. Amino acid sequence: CASSLTGYQPQHF.

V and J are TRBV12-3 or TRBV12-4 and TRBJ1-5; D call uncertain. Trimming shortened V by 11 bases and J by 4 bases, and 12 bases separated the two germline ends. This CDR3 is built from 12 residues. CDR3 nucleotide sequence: TGTGCCGGAGGTAGTGGAAATCAGCCCCAGCATTTT. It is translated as CAGGSGNQPQHF.

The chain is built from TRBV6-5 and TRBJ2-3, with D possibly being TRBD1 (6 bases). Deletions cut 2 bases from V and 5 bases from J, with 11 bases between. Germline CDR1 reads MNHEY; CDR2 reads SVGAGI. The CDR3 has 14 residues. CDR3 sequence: CASSYGTGRDTQYF. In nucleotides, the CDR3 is TGTGCCAGCAGTTACGGCACAGGGAGAGATACGCAGTATTTT.

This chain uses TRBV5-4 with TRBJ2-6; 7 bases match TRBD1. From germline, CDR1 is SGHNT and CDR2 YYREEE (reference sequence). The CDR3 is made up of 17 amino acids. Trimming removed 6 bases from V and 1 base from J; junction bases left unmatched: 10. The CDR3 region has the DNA TGTGCCAGCACCCCGTCGGGACAGTCGTCTGGGGCCAACGTCCTGACTTTC. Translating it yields CASTPSGQSSGANVLTF.

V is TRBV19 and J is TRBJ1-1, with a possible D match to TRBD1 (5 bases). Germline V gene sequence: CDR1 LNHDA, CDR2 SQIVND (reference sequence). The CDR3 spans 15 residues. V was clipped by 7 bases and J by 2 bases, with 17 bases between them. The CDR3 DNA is TGTGCCAGTAACTCCCGTGGGGGGAGAAACACTGAAGCTTTCTTT. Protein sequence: CASNSRGGRNTEAFF.